Below, 14 T cell receptor beta chains from the same sample are listed, as sequenced in a study of T cell responses to AZD1222 COVID-19 vaccine. Assay: immunoSEQ multiplex PCR; the TCRdb copy retains only in-frame clones and omits some. The data hold roughly 150,000 clones, with about 89% observed a single time. This sample comprised peripheral blood, obtained on day 0 of AZD1222 vaccination. The receptors stem from an adult in good health.

The gene calls are TRBV28 and TRBJ1-1; possibly TRBD1 for D (6 bases). This CDR3 region has 13 residues. The germline V gene encodes CDR1 MDHEN and CDR2 SYDVKM. The V end lost 6 bases, the J end lost 4 bases, and 12 bases lay between the germline ends. DNA for the CDR3: TGTGCCAGCAGATTACAGGGTGGCACTGAAGCTTTCTTT. Encoded protein: CASRLQGGTEAFF.

The chain is built from TRBV5-1 and TRBJ2-5, with D uncertain. CDR1 and CDR2 (germline): SGHRS, YFSETQ. CDR3 length: 16 residues. V gave up 0 bases and J gave up 1 base, with 13 bases separating them. The CDR3 loop is CASSLAAGRSQETQYF. The CDR3 region has the DNA TGCGCCAGCAGCTTGGCCGCAGGCCGTTCCCAAGAGACCCAGTACTTC.

The rearrangement links TRBV10-2 to TRBJ2-1; D is possibly TRBD1 or TRBD2 (5 bases each). The length of the CDR3 is 11 residues. Trimming cost V 8 bases and J 9 bases, with 11 bases left between them. Germline V gene lookup returns CDR1 WSHSY and CDR2 SAAADI. The CDR3 is CASGGLPEQFF. CDR3 nucleotides: TGCGCCAGCGGGGGTCTTCCTGAGCAGTTCTTC.

This sequence joins TRBV5-1 and TRBJ1-5; TRBD1 matches at 8 bases. The CDR3 extends over 17 amino acids. The V gene end was trimmed by 8 bases and the J gene end by 1 base; junction bases not matched to a gene: 14. CDR1 and CDR2 (germline): SGHRS, YFSETQ. The CDR3 loop is CARRSGQGAGSNQPQHF. In nucleotides, the CDR3 is TGCGCCAGGAGGTCGGGGCAGGGGGCCGGGAGCAATCAGCCCCAGCATTTT.

The chain uses TRBV19 and TRBJ1-5, with TRBD1 as a possible D gene (5 bases). V was shortened by 1 base and J by 0 bases, with 7 bases between the two germline ends. This CDR3 has 15 residues. Germline V gives CDR1 LNHDA, CDR2 SQIVND (reference sequence). The DNA of the CDR3 is TGTGCCAGTAGTATAGGGGGGACTAGCAATCAGCCCCAGCATTTT. This codes for CASSIGGTSNQPQHF.

This clone was detected only a few times. This chain uses TRBV7-9 with TRBJ1-4; 7 nucleotides match TRBD1. The CDR3 sequence is 14 residues long. After removal of 4 bases from V and 3 bases from J, the junction contained 2 bases not matched to a gene. Germline lookup yields CDR1 SEHNR and CDR2 FQNEAQ (reference sequence). CDR3 DNA sequence: TGTGCCAGCAGCTCCGACAGGGCTAATGAAAAACTGTTTTTT. The encoded protein is CASSSDRANEKLFF.

V is TRBV28 and J is TRBJ2-3; 11 bases match TRBD1. The CDR3 consists of 16 residues. Losses at the gene ends were 5 bases for V and 4 bases for J; bases not matched to a gene: 8. Germline assignment: CDR1 MDHEN and CDR2 SYDVKM. The CDR3 DNA reads TGTGCCAGCAGTCCCCCCCCGGGACAGGGGGCAGATACGCAGTATTTT. This gives the protein CASSPPPGQGADTQYF.

The chain employs TRBV7-9 and TRBJ1-1; D remains unclear. V lost 11 bases and J lost 2, with 12 bases in between. The CDR3 runs to 12 residues. Germline V gene data show CDR1 as SEHNR and CDR2 as FQNEAQ (reference sequence). CDR3 sequence: CAGVGLNTEAFF. CDR3 coding DNA: TGTGCCGGAGTCGGCCTTAACACTGAAGCTTTCTTT.

The chain joins TRBV7-9 to TRBJ1-1; D unresolved. The CDR3 has 13 amino acids. CDR1 is SEHNR, CDR2 FQNEAQ, per germline (reference sequence). Trimming removed 4 bases at V and 1 base at J, with 7 bases between. In nucleotides, the CDR3 is TGTGCCAGCAGCTACAGCACGAACACTGAAGCTTTCTTT. Encoded protein: CASSYSTNTEAFF.

This clone was seen a single time. V gene TRBV6-5 combines with J gene TRBJ1-1; 9 bases align to TRBD1. From germline, CDR1 is MNHEY and CDR2 SVGAGI. There are 14 residues in the CDR3. V was clipped by 8 bases and J by 0 bases; unmatched bases: 4. This CDR3 is CASYYRGLNTEAFF. Written as DNA, the CDR3 is TGTGCCAGCTATTACAGGGGGCTGAACACTGAAGCTTTCTTT.

This clone is a singleton in its sample. This rearrangement joins TRBV7-9 to TRBJ1-2; D is undetermined. The CDR3 is made up of 11 amino acids. CDR1 and CDR2 from the germline V gene are SEHNR and FQNEAQ (reference sequence). V was cut by 2 bases and J by 7 bases, with 5 bases left in between. The CDR3 DNA reads TGTGCCAGCAGCTTACTGAGTGGCTACACCTTC. Translation gives CASSLLSGYTF.

J is TRBJ1-2 and V is TRBV18; 9 nucleotides align to TRBD1. This CDR3 has 17 residues. Germline loops: CDR1 KGHSH, CDR2 LQKENI. V dropped 1 base and J dropped 1; count of bases not matched to a gene: 7. For the CDR3, the DNA is TGTGCCAGCTCACCACTGGGACAGGGAAAGAGTAACTATGGCTACACCTTC. This encodes CASSPLGQGKSNYGYTF.

This clone occurred a few times. This chain connects TRBV20-1 to TRBJ2-5; 11 nucleotides align to TRBD2. The CDR3 runs to 16 residues. Germline trimming cut 3 bases from V and 4 bases from J; bases unmatched to any gene: 10. Germline CDR1 and CDR2: DFQATT and SNEGSKA (reference sequence). Here the CDR3 reads CSASDSGRAMGETQYF. DNA of the CDR3: TGCAGTGCTAGTGATAGCGGGAGGGCCATGGGAGAGACCCAGTACTTC.

The rearrangement uses TRBV29-1 and TRBJ2-1; 8 bases line up with TRBD2. Germline assignment: CDR1 SQVTM and CDR2 ANQGSEA. Trimming removed 4 bases from V and 6 bases from J; junction bases left unmatched: 11. The CDR3 length is 15 residues. The CDR3 loop is CSVVALGTSGNEQFF. CDR3 sequence (DNA): TGCAGCGTTGTTGCTCTGGGGACTAGTGGCAATGAGCAGTTCTTC.